This T cell receptor (beta chain) was observed in a study of T-cell memory formation after mild COVID-19. Study overall: The two donors had largely donor-specific TCR clusters.

Via MiXCR, TCRdb re-called the 5' RACE reads, giving one row per CDR3 protein. The data contain roughly 250,000 distinct CDR3 sequences, over 15% of them singletons. This CDR3 is 13 amino acids long. With V trimmed by 4 bases and J by 2 bases, 2 bases remained unmatched. The germline CDR1 and CDR2 sequences are MNHEY and SVGEGT. V gene TRBV6-2 or TRBV6-3 combines with J gene TRBJ2-7, with 7 bases that match TRBD1. The TCR was taken from a man aged 18 to 29 who had mild COVID-19 (a few samples of this study predate the infection). Cell type and time point are not known. The sequenced sample consisted of PBMCs or a T cell subset sorted from them (not recorded which). The CDR3 DNA sequence: TGTGCCAGCAGTTGGGACAGCGCCTACGAGCAGTACGTC. The encoded protein is CASSWDSAYEQYV.